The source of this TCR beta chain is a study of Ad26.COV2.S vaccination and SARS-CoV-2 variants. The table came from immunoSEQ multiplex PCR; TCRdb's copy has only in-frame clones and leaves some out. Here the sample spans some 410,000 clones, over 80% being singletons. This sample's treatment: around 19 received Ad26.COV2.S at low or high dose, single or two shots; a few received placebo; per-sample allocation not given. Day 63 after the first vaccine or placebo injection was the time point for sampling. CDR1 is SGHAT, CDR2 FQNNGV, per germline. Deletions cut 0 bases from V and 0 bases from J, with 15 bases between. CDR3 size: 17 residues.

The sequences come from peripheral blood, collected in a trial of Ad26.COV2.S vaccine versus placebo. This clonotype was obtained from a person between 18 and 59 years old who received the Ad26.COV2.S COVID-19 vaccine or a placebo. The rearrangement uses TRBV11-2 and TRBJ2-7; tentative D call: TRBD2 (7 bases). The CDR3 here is CASSLEEAGAASYEQYF. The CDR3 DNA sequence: TGTGCCAGCAGCTTAGAAGAGGCGGGGGCCGCCTCCTACGAGCAGTACTTC.